This section outlines one TCR beta chain sequence together with its context. This sample is drawn from a study of PD-L1 blockade in urothelial cancer. Study background: Between 0 and 3 chemotherapy regimens preceded treatment for each patient. Researchers found blood samples held a median of 141,255 T cells.

Trimming shortened V by 4 bases and J by 7 bases, and 14 bases separated the two germline ends. CDR1 is LNHNV and CDR2 is YYDKDF in the germline V gene (reference sequence). The CDR3 runs 14 residues. TCRdb's copy holds only in-frame clones and misses some; the assay was immunoSEQ multiplex PCR. The sample lists 70,000 to 90,000 clones; about 85% were seen once. Time point reported: pretreatment peripheral blood. Sequences were derived from PBMCs, sampled around atezolizumab (anti-PD-L1) treatment. This TCR was sampled from a man in his 60s with urothelial cancer. The rearrangement joins TRBV15 to TRBJ1-5, with D perhaps matching TRBD1 (6 bases). The chain's CDR3 is CATSIHGGPQPQHF. The CDR3 bases are TGTGCCACCAGCATCCACGGGGGGCCCCAGCCCCAGCATTTT.